Shown below are 7 T cell receptor beta chains from a single sample sequenced in a study of blood T cell repertoires in COVID-19. TCRdb's table, derived via immunoSEQ multiplex PCR, lists solely in-frame clones and lacks some. The profile shows over 50,000 clones, around four fifths of them singletons. The source material was peripheral blood. The receptors shown here come from a man aged 70 or older with acute or convalescent COVID-19.

V gene TRBV27 combines with J gene TRBJ2-1, with D perhaps TRBD2 (5 bases). This CDR3 comprises 15 residues. Trimming removed 7 bases from V and 2 bases from J, with 15 bases in between. The germline CDR1 and CDR2 sequences are MNHEY and SMNVEV (reference sequence). The CDR3: CASTEGSLPYNEQFF. CDR3 sequence (DNA): TGTGCCAGCACCGAGGGCAGCCTACCCTACAATGAGCAGTTCTTC.

V gene TRBV7-2 combines with J gene TRBJ2-2, with TRBD2 matching 7 bases. The CDR3 runs to 14 residues. CDR1 is SGHTA, CDR2 FQGNSA, per germline. The trim removed 2 bases at V and 8 bases at J, leaving 5 bases unmatched. In DNA, the CDR3 is TGTGCCAGCAGCTTAACAAGGGGAGGGGGGGAGCTGTTTTTT. Translation gives CASSLTRGGGELFF.

The CDR3: CASTSRGPGDGSYNEQFF. CDR3 sequence (DNA): TGCGCCAGCACCTCCCGGGGTCCTGGAGATGGCTCCTACAATGAGCAGTTCTTC. This chain uses TRBV5-1 with TRBJ2-1; TRBD2 might be the D (5 bases). Germline V gives CDR1 SGHRS, CDR2 YFSETQ. The V and J ends lost 6 bases and 0 bases respectively, with 22 bases between them. The CDR3 has 18 amino acids.

This rearrangement joins TRBV5-1 to TRBJ2-7; 10 bases fit TRBD1. The junction had 11 bases not matched to a gene; V was cut back by 4 bases and J by 7 bases. Germline V gene sequence: CDR1 SGHRS, CDR2 YFSETQ. The CDR3 totals 15 residues. The chain's CDR3 is CASSTAGTGAGEQYF. The DNA for the CDR3 is TGCGCCAGCAGCACAGCCGGGACAGGGGCTGGGGAGCAGTACTTC.

This chain joins TRBV28 and TRBJ1-1; the D gene is possibly TRBD1 (6 bases). V lost 5 bases and J 1 base, leaving 14 bases between the germline ends. CDR1 is MDHEN and CDR2 is SYDVKM in the germline V gene. This CDR3 is 15 amino acids long. The CDR3 nucleotides are TGTGCCAGCAGTCCACGGACAGCAGGGAACACTGAAGCTTTCTTT. Translated: CASSPRTAGNTEAFF.

V gene TRBV13 combines with J gene TRBJ1-2; D not certain. Germline V gene data show CDR1 as PRHDT and CDR2 as FYEKMQ (reference sequence). This CDR3 contains 13 residues. The V end lost 5 bases, the J end lost 8 bases, and 15 bases lay between the germline ends. CDR3 bases: TGTGCCAGCAGCCCGACAACAGTAACCGGCTACACCTTC. Translating gives CASSPTTVTGYTF.

This clone was recorded once. J is TRBJ2-7 and V is TRBV12-3 or TRBV12-4; TRBD1 is a possible D gene (6 bases). The CDR3 runs to 11 residues. The V gene lost 10 bases and the J gene lost 3 bases, with 10 bases spanning the gap. The CDR3 region is CANPGHYEQYF. In DNA form, the CDR3 reads TGTGCCAACCCGGGACACTACGAGCAGTACTTC.